This paragraph reports one T cell receptor beta chain. Its antigen target is currently unknown. No qualities accompany the bases; no much larger clone lies one base away. The cohort consisted of 600 or so healthy bone marrow donors. All cohort members were sampled while nominally healthy, although unrecorded immune exposures were likely present. The donor was CMV seronegative and was included in the group of 352 seronegative cohort members. Every donor gave a peripheral blood sample, and the peripheral blood mononuclear cells from that sample were used for TCR beta sequencing. The Qiagen DNeasy Blood Extraction Kit was used to extract genomic DNA from the blood cell samples. These data are taken from a study of cytomegalovirus exposure and HLA in healthy donors (dated by TCRdb to 2016 to 2017). Concerning the study at large: An earlier analysis of several hundred of the donors reported about 290 Gb of sequence data and 100 million to 130 million unique TCR beta sequences from 150 million to 200 million T cells. Roughly 300 gigabases of sequencing data and approximately 84 million unique TCR sequences were included in an early release covering about 620 HLA-typed donors. Of the approximately 400 genotyped donors, approximately 83% fell in the genetic ancestry cluster associated with self-reported Caucasian donors. The study aimed to test whether signatures of past pathogen exposure could be identified by cataloging public T cell receptors. The study profiled the T cell repertoires of approximately 700 subjects by immunosequencing and related them to cytomegalovirus serostatus. A separate validation cohort of roughly 130 different subjects was used in addition to the roughly 720-subject first cohort. To predict cytomegalovirus infection status, the study brought together high-throughput TCR immunosequencing, statistical association of individual TCRs with disease status, and machine learning. A later analysis re-analyzed previously published TCR beta repertoires from 550 to 700 donors and added high-resolution HLA genotyping to study TCR occurrence patterns. In the later analysis, no new phenotypic data were used to find candidate immune exposures; instead, reliance was placed on TCR beta sequences and their occurrence across donors. An earlier analysis of nearly 600 of the donors applied high-throughput TCR beta sequencing to assess whether each TCR beta V gene segment acted as functional or pseudogenic. Donor age, sex, ethnicity and CMV serostatus were compiled alongside the repertoire data. Genome-wide SNP genotypes for about 60% of the roughly 670 donors were used in a later genetic analysis, which treated that subset as a discovery cohort. All discovery cohort repertoires had been generated on a single sequencing platform. HLA typing included class I and class II loci at four-digit resolution. Typing coverage differed by locus: A, B, C, DRB1 and DQB1 were typed in about 629-640 donors, DQA1 in around 500, DPA1 in approximately 610, and DPB1 in 400 to 480. Several DR-DQ haplotypes were treated as single units for association and clustering because of strong linkage in the cohort. Among about 400 genotyped donors of the cohort, an average of roughly 230,000 unique TCR beta nucleotide sequences was sequenced per donor, of which about 18% were non-productive. The research as a whole found: Because counts were too low, 15 to 20 rarely observed V segments, including chromosome 9 orphons, were excluded from the earlier analysis of 587 of the donors. In a later analysis, the rate of TCR association differed among HLA loci, with DRB1 alleles having the most associated TCRs and HLA-C alleles having the fewest. According to the authors, the approach could potentially be generalized to other disease states and immunological phenotypes. Broadly in line with IMGT annotations, most TCR beta V segments showed up in productive rearrangements about 87% or about 30% of the time in an earlier analysis of roughly 590 of the donors. The classifier was reported to diagnose cytomegalovirus status with high specificity and sensitivity in both the original and validation cohorts. Three of the identified cytomegalovirus-associated TCR beta chains were confirmed in vitro to be specific for cytomegalovirus antigens. In a later analysis, several top co-occurrence clusters were reported to appear linked to parvovirus B19, influenza, CMV and Epstein-Barr virus. Because HLA typing was unavailable for some donors at each locus, only the typed subset was used in association tests. According to a later genetic analysis, donors in an Asian-associated ancestry cluster had fewer N-insertions in productive TCRs than the roughly 660-donor mean. For the cohort, immune exposure information was limited to CMV serostatus. A later analysis associated some 17,000 TCR beta sequences with specific HLA alleles at a false discovery rate of 0.05. Presence/absence analyses assumed roughly uniform sequencing depth across donors, an assumption that may not hold. This cohort had only TCR beta chains sequenced, and the lack of alpha or paired-chain data limited which features could be detected. According to a later analysis, most CMV-associated TCR beta chains appeared to be HLA-restricted, and the HLA associations seemed to be driven largely by CMV exposure. Correlated functional status among segregating V segments might be attributable to linkage disequilibrium, but an unknown experimental factor could not be ruled out. Compared with equally common non-associated chains, HLA-associated TCR beta chains in a later analysis were more clonally expanded and had lower generation probabilities. The study listed 164 TCR beta chains as associated with cytomegalovirus. A further reported finding was that TCR beta sequences accurately predicted the HLA-A and HLA-B alleles for most subjects in the first cohort. A cluster of highly shared sequence variants was judged likely to be a technical artifact of the sequencing pipeline. When HLA alleles, especially DR and DQ, strongly co-occurred, attributing TCR associations to individual alleles was difficult. An association between a missense DCLRE1C variant and V-gene and J-gene trimming of TCR beta chains was found in a later genetic analysis and replicated in an independent cohort. Most TCR sequences were observed very rarely across donors, whereas some public TCRs were present in many individuals.

The library was built by means of the immunoSEQ multiplex PCR assay. For the multiplex PCR, a mixture combining 60 forward primers for TCR Vbeta segments and 13 reverse primers for TCR Jbeta segments was used. The CDR3 region of rearranged TCR beta genes was amplified from genomic DNA by a multiplex PCR assay. Amplified TCR beta libraries were sequenced as 87-base-pair reads on the Illumina HiSeq System. As for how the authors treated the data: In a later analysis, 80 million or so unique TCR beta chains were counted across the roughly 700 repertoires, and about 10 million of these chains were shared by at least two donors. Raw reads were error-corrected and collapsed into unique sequences by a nearest-neighbor algorithm in which closely related sequences were merged to remove PCR and sequencing errors. To assign V, D and J gene segments, CDR3 sequences were aligned to IMGT reference sequences. Each retained sequence needed at least a six-nucleotide match to both a V gene segment and a J gene segment. A rearrangement was called productive if the CDR3 had no stop codons and remained in frame with V and J, and every other rearrangement was called non-productive. CDR3 was defined according to IMGT convention as the region running from the second conserved V-encoded cysteine to the conserved J-encoded phenylalanine. In an earlier analysis of roughly 580 of the donors, sequences lacking an unambiguous match to a single V gene segment were excluded. An earlier analysis of just under 600 of the donors called V segments functional above 56.7% productive rearrangements and segregating when the between-donor standard deviation exceeded 5%. A statistical classification framework was built for diagnosing cytomegalovirus status from the catalog of TCR beta chain sequences. In a later analysis, V and J genes were assigned by comparing TCR nucleotide sequences against IMGT/GENE-DB human TR gene sequences. A later analysis assigned CDR3 sequences and most-parsimonious VDJ recombination scenarios with the TCRdist pipeline. In a later analysis, every TCR beta chain was defined by the combination of its CDR3 amino acid sequence and its V-gene family, and reads without a unique V-gene family were dropped. A later analysis removed 550 to 700 highly shared, low-generation-probability nucleotide sequences to deal with suspected cross-contamination and a sequencing artifact. In a later analysis, a clonal expansion index for each public chain was calculated from normalized within-repertoire ranks of inferred template counts. In a later analysis, generation probabilities were computed using a VDJ recombination model fitted to out-of-frame rearrangements, and the results were checked against IGoR. A later analysis scored TCR-TCR, TCR-HLA and TCR-CMV co-occurrence with hypergeometric tests, applying a repertoire-size bias correction to TCR pairs. To estimate false discovery rates, a later analysis permuted the HLA or CMV assignments 20 times. In a later analysis, co-occurring TCRs were grouped with DBSCAN, and TCRdist sequence similarity was added when clustering was performed within HLA-allele-positive subsets. Repertoires with fewer than 30,000 or more than 120,000 public chains, plus five repertoires with anomalous nucleotide sharing, were excluded from co-occurrence clustering. The table was pulled from immuneACCESS by TCRdb, which kept in-frame rearrangements only. Such tables lose some clones; where checked, under half of the loss comes from unresolved V genes, and the rest has no known cause. That table gives V, J and clone size, and the DNA gave D and trimming. In this sample the table shows fewer than 200,000 clones, roughly 79% of which occur a single time. Around 14% of the sample lies in the top ten.

Sequencing was done on a sample of PBMCs. This clonotype originated in a woman in her forties or fifties in good health and CMV-seronegative.

The CDR3 protein sequence reads: CAISDPTGYNEQFF. The sequenced DNA: TGTGCCATCAGTGACCCTACAGGTTACAATGAGCAGTTCTTC. The chain is assembled from TRBV10-3 and TRBJ2-1; perhaps TRBD1 is the D gene, with 5 bases matching. Including cysteine and phenylalanine, the CDR3 has 14 amino acids. The CDR3 DNA has 42 bases and is translated from base 1. The germline V gene gives CDR1 as ENHRY and CDR2 as SYGVKD. V loses 3 bases of germline sequence and J loses 4 bases, and the interval between the two ends is 10 bases.